The clone carrying this T cell receptor beta chain appeared a single time. Its target is unknown. The record originates from a study of vaccination and CD4 T cells after COVID-19. The time point was: late sampling 161 to 241 days after vaccination in a few convalescent patients. As to treatment: approximately 9-day PBMC culture with coronavirus spike peptide pools or control peptides (ViraFEST assay). With fresh IL-2 medium, half the medium was replaced on days 3 and 7. Findings of the study overall: Convalescent patients' median share of reactive clones seen only post-vaccination was around 90%.

Germline assignment: CDR1 SGHVS and CDR2 FQNEAQ. Trimming cost V 5 bases and J 3 bases, with 14 bases left between them. The CDR3 is 15 amino acids. Oncomine TCR Beta short-read sequencing was applied to DNA from cultured CD4+ T cells. From the PCR reads, TCRdb called clonotypes with MiXCR, one entry per CDR3 protein. The sample gives about 25,000 distinct CDR3 sequences, about two fifths of which show up once; 4.1% is in the top ten. The source is a human donor who had recovered from COVID-19. The chain joins TRBV7-8 to TRBJ2-1; D might be TRBD2 (6 bases). This material consisted of CD4+ T cells from blood, cultured in vitro, taken about 7 months after SARS-CoV-2 vaccination. CDR3 sequence: CASSRAEGYYNEQFF. For the CDR3, the DNA is TGTGCCAGCAGCCGAGCGGAGGGCTACTACAATGAGCAGTTCTTC.